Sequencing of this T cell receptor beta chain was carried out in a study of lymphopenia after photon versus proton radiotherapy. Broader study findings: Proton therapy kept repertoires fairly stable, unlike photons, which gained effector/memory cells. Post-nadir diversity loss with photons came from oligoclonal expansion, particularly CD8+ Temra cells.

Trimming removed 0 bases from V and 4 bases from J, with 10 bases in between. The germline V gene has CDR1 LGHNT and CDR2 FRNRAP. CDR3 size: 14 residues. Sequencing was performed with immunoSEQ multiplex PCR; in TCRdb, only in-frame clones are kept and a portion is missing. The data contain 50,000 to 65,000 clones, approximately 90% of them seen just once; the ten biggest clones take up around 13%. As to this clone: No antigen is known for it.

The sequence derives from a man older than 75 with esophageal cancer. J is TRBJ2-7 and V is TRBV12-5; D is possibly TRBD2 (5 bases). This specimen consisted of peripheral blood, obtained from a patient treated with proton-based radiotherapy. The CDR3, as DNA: TGTGCTAGTGGTTTGGTCCGCGGGCGTTACGAGCAGTACTTC. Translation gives CASGLVRGRYEQYF.